These 25 T cell receptor beta chains were sequenced from one sample in a study of beta chain features in type 1 diabetes. Study outcomes and limitations: All four CD4+ subsets of Type 1 diabetes patients contained TCRB CDR3s that were moderately but significantly shorter.

The antigens of these receptors remain unknown. Sequencing targeted expressed TCRB transcripts, as all isolated RNA had been reverse transcribed. Sequencing used immunoSEQ multiplex PCR; TCRdb keeps in-frame clones, though not all of them. Among 140,000 to 150,000 clones, 10% to 15% were seen once, and the ten largest hold 1.3%. The sequenced sample consisted of central memory CD4+ T cells from blood. Receptors originate from a man between 18 and 29 years old with type 1 diabetes.

The chain carries TRBV4-1 and TRBJ2-5; D unclear. V was shortened by 2 bases and J by 4 bases, with 11 bases between the two germline ends. CDR1 and CDR2 from the germline V gene are MGHRA and YSYEKL. The CDR3 runs 14 residues. The CDR3 spells CASSQRTNLETQYF. Here the CDR3 DNA reads TGCGCCAGCAGCCAAAGGACCAACCTAGAGACCCAGTACTTC.

This clone turned up a few times. V and J are TRBV30 and TRBJ1-6, with D perhaps TRBD1 (5 bases). The germline V and J ends were trimmed by 5 bases and 6 bases, with 8 bases remaining between them. Germline assignment: CDR1 GTSNPN and CDR2 SVGIG (reference sequence). The CDR3 runs to 12 residues. CDR3 sequence reads: CAWEGPNSPLHF. CDR3 coding DNA: TGTGCCTGGGAGGGGCCTAATTCACCCCTCCACTTT. Based on the CDR3 plus reference TRBV30 and TRBJ1-6, the full variable domain is SQTIHQWPATLVQPVGSPLSLECTVEGTSNPNLYWYRQAAGRGLQLLFYSVGIGQISSEVPQNLSASRPQDRQFILSSKKLLLSDSGFYLCAWEGPNSPLHFGNGTRLTVT.

This sequence joins TRBV28 and TRBJ2-7; TRBD2 might be the D (5 bases). The CDR3 has 14 amino acids. Germline V gene sequence: CDR1 MDHEN, CDR2 SYDVKM. Trimming removed 6 bases at V and 5 bases at J, with 17 bases between. The CDR3 DNA reads TGTGCCAGCAGGCCCGGAGGCGAACGGAACGAGCAGTACTTC. It is translated as CASRPGGERNEQYF.

The V call is TRBV28, the J call TRBJ2-5; D not certain. Germline CDR1 is MDHEN and CDR2 is SYDVKM. The CDR3 runs 11 residues. V lost 6 bases and J 9 bases, leaving 11 bases between the germline ends. The CDR3 loop is CASSLTRAQYF. Here the CDR3 DNA reads TGTGCCAGCAGCCTCACTCGGGCCCAGTACTTC. The full variable domain, its missing parts supplied by reference TRBV28 and TRBJ2-5, is DVKVTQSSRYLVKRTGEKVFLECVQDMDHENMFWYRQDPGLGLRLIYFSYDVKMKEKGDIPEGYSVSREKKERFSLILESASTNQTSMYLCASSLTRAQYFGPGTRLLVL.

This clone occurred many times. This chain joins TRBV7-2 and TRBJ2-1, with D perhaps TRBD2 (5 bases). The germline CDR1 and CDR2 sequences are SGHTA and FQGNSA. The CDR3 sequence is 13 residues long. Trimming cost V 3 bases and J 12 bases, with 15 bases left between them. The DNA of the CDR3 is TGTGCCAGCAGCTTTGTTGCCCACCGGGGGCAGTTCTTC. It encodes CASSFVAHRGQFF. Full variable domain (remainder filled in from reference TRBV7-2 and TRBJ2-1): GAGVSQSPSNKVTEKGKDVELRCDPISGHTALYWYRQSLGQGLEFLIYFQGNSAPDKSGLPSDRFSAERTGGSVSTLTIQRTQQEDSAVYLCASSFVAHRGQFFGPGTRLTVL.

This clone has just a few counts. V usage is TRBV4-1 and J usage is TRBJ2-1; TRBD2 aligns across 11 bases. The CDR3 has 16 amino acids. The germline CDR1 and CDR2 sequences are MGHRA and YSYEKL. The V segment lost 1 base and the J segment 4 bases; nucleotides outside the gene matches: 3. The CDR3 loop reads CASSQAASGGYNEQFF. The CDR3 DNA is TGCGCCAGCAGCCAAGCAGCTAGCGGGGGGTACAATGAGCAGTTCTTC.

This clone was recorded a few times. This CDR3 is CASSPIYEQYF. CDR3 nucleotide sequence: TGTGCCAGCAGCCCCATTTACGAGCAGTACTTC. The V gene is TRBV11-2, the J gene TRBJ2-7; no definite D call. V gave up 5 bases and J gave up 4 bases, with 6 bases separating them. This CDR3 spans 11 amino acids. Germline lookup yields CDR1 SGHAT and CDR2 FQNNGV.

This clone was counted between two and nine times. This chain uses TRBV30 with TRBJ2-7; TRBD1 aligns across 9 bases. The germline gives CDR1 GTSNPN, CDR2 SVGIG (reference sequence). The CDR3 loop spans 16 amino acids. Losses at the gene ends were 1 base for V and 4 bases for J; bases not matched to a gene: 11. CDR3 coding DNA: TGTGCCTGGAGTGAAACCGACCTGACAGGGGGGTACGAGCAGTACTTC. Its protein product is CAWSETDLTGGYEQYF. The variable domain in full, with the rest retrieved from reference TRBV30 and TRBJ2-7, is SQTIHQWPATLVQPVGSPLSLECTVEGTSNPNLYWYRQAAGRGLQLLFYSVGIGQISSEVPQNLSASRPQDRQFILSSKKLLLSDSGFYLCAWSETDLTGGYEQYFGPGTRLTVT.

The chain joins TRBV2 to TRBJ2-3; weak D call: TRBD1 (6 bases). The V gene lost 8 bases and the J gene lost 0 bases, with 15 bases spanning the gap. Germline V gene sequence: CDR1 SNHLY, CDR2 FYNNEI. The CDR3 contains 15 residues. This CDR3 is CASLKRTVSTDTQYF. In DNA, the CDR3 is TGTGCCAGCCTCAAAAGGACAGTGAGCACAGATACGCAGTATTTT.

V is TRBV28 and J is TRBJ2-5; TRBD2 matches at 8 bases. Germline-derived CDR1 and CDR2 are MDHEN and SYDVKM. This CDR3 region has 14 residues. The junction had 12 bases not matched to a gene; V was cut back by 6 bases and J by 9 bases. The CDR3, as DNA: TGTGCCAGCAGCAATGAGGCGGGGGGCCGTCCCCAGTACTTC. Protein sequence: CASSNEAGGRPQYF.

The chain carries TRBV6-5 and TRBJ1-1; D remains ambiguous. Trimming pared 0 bases from V and 1 base from J, leaving 9 bases between. This CDR3 comprises 15 residues. Germline CDR1 reads MNHEY; CDR2 reads SVGAGI. The CDR3 sequence is CASSYSSLTNTEAFF. The CDR3 bases are TGTGCCAGCAGTTACTCCAGTCTTACGAACACTGAAGCTTTCTTT.

V is TRBV18 and J is TRBJ1-2, with D maybe TRBD1 (5 bases). This CDR3 contains 13 residues. Germline CDR1 KGHSH, CDR2 LQKENI. The V end lost 6 bases, the J end lost 7 bases, and 15 bases lay between the germline ends. Here the CDR3 reads CASSQTAEGGYTF. The DNA of the CDR3 is TGTGCCAGCTCTCAGACAGCTGAGGGTGGCTACACCTTC.

This clone occurred a few times. This chain uses TRBV28 with TRBJ2-7; the D is unclear. This CDR3 spans 13 amino acids. V was shortened by 5 bases and J by 0 bases, with 8 bases between the two germline ends. Germline values: CDR1 MDHEN, CDR2 SYDVKM. The CDR3 DNA reads as TGTGCCAGCAGTCGCCTGAGCTCCTACGAGCAGTACTTC. Encoded protein: CASSRLSSYEQYF. Full variable domain (outside the CDR3, taken from reference TRBV28 and TRBJ2-7): DVKVTQSSRYLVKRTGEKVFLECVQDMDHENMFWYRQDPGLGLRLIYFSYDVKMKEKGDIPEGYSVSREKKERFSLILESASTNQTSMYLCASSRLSSYEQYFGPGTRLTVT.

A few counts support this clone. The chain recombines TRBV19 with TRBJ1-2, with 9 bases fitting TRBD1. V lost 6 bases, J lost 9 bases, and 2 bases stayed unmatched. There are 11 residues in the CDR3. Germline V gene sequence: CDR1 LNHDA, CDR2 SQIVND (reference sequence). This CDR3 reads CASRGQGSYTF. CDR3 bases: TGTGCCAGTAGGGGACAGGGCAGCTACACCTTC.

This clone came up a few times. This sequence joins TRBV7-9 and TRBJ2-1, with 8 bases fitting TRBD2. CDR1 is SEHNR and CDR2 is FQNEAQ in the germline V gene (reference sequence). V was clipped by 1 base and J by 6 bases; unmatched bases: 5. The CDR3 runs to 15 residues. The CDR3: CASSLGSAGVNEQFF. DNA for the CDR3: TGTGCCAGCAGCTTAGGATCAGCGGGGGTCAATGAGCAGTTCTTC.

Only a few counts were recorded for this clone. The chain employs TRBV6-1 and TRBJ2-2; unclear D gene. V was trimmed by 6 bases and J by 0 bases, leaving 8 bases between them. CDR1 and CDR2 (germline): MNHNS, SASEGT. This CDR3 has 14 amino acids. The chain's CDR3 is CASRAAANTGELFF. The CDR3 nucleotides read TGTGCCAGCAGGGCAGCCGCGAACACCGGGGAGCTGTTTTTT.

This clone has a handful of counts. Other DNA sequences in this sample translate to the same CDR3. The CDR3 coding sequence is TGTGCCTGGAGTCGACTAGCGGAGACCCAGTACTTC. Translating it yields CAWSRLAETQYF. The chain couples TRBV30 to TRBJ2-5, with 8 bases matching TRBD2. V gave up 2 bases and J gave up 5 bases; unmatched junction bases: 1. Germline CDR1 reads GTSNPN; CDR2 reads SVGIG (reference sequence). There are 12 residues in the CDR3.

This clone showed up just a few times. The genes are TRBV6-1 and TRBJ2-7; D gene uncertain. Germline CDR1 and CDR2: MNHNS and SASEGT. The CDR3 covers 15 residues. Deletions cut 2 bases from V and 7 bases from J, with 18 bases between. This CDR3 is CASSEPERVGWEQYF. In DNA form, the CDR3 reads TGTGCCAGCAGTGAACCCGAAAGAGTTGGTTGGGAGCAGTACTTC.

This clone was seen a few times. The chain couples TRBV21-1 to TRBJ1-2. TRBV21-1 is tagged as a pseudogene. The length of the CDR3 is 12 residues. CDR3: CASSKSGNGYTF. Written as DNA, the CDR3 is TGTGCCAGCAGCAAATCGGGGAACGGCTACACCTTC.

This clone occurred a few times. The gene calls are TRBV5-1 and TRBJ2-2; D might be TRBD2 (5 bases). The CDR3 is 14 residues long. Germline CDR1 and CDR2: SGHRS and YFSETQ. Trimming shortened V by 7 bases and J by 0 bases, and 10 bases separated the two germline ends. In DNA form, the CDR3 reads TGCGCCAGCCGGGATAACGCGAACACCGGGGAGCTGTTTTTT. Residues: CASRDNANTGELFF.

This clone was detected only a few times. The CDR3 region is CASSYYGEDEQYF. The CDR3 nucleotides are TGTGCCAGCAGTTACTACGGGGAGGACGAGCAGTACTTC. The J gene is TRBJ2-7, the V gene TRBV6-5; TRBD2 might be the D (6 bases). V lost 1 base, J lost 5 bases, and 9 bases lay in between. The CDR3 contains 13 residues. Germline CDR1 MNHEY, CDR2 SVGAGI.

The chain has TRBV11-2 and TRBJ2-2; no definite D call. Per the germline V gene, CDR1 is SGHAT and CDR2 is FQNNGV. This CDR3 contains 12 residues. The ends were cut back, 4 bases at V and 7 bases at J, with 7 bases in the middle. As DNA, the CDR3 is TGTGCCAGCAGCTGGCAAAGCGGGGAGCTGTTTTTT. This encodes CASSWQSGELFF.

This clone was seen only a few times. The chain recombines TRBV30 with TRBJ2-3, with 12 bases lining up with TRBD2. The CDR3 is 14 amino acids. V was clipped by 5 bases and J by 2 bases; unmatched bases: 2. Germline V lookup: CDR1 GTSNPN, CDR2 SVGIG (reference sequence). The chain's CDR3 is CAWGLAGPTDTQYF. DNA of the CDR3: TGTGCCTGGGGACTAGCGGGACCCACAGATACGCAGTATTTT.

In nucleotides, the CDR3 is TGTGCCAGCAGCTGGCGGGCTGGCGTGTCCGGGGCCAACGTCCTGACTTTC. Translation gives CASSWRAGVSGANVLTF. This chain joins TRBV5-4 and TRBJ2-6; maybe TRBD2 (5 bases). V lost 3 bases and J 4 bases, leaving 17 bases between the germline ends. This CDR3 contains 17 residues. Germline loops: CDR1 SGHNT, CDR2 YYREEE (reference sequence).

This clone was seen repeatedly, ten times or more. The CDR3 here is CASSYTDTQYF. The CDR3 DNA is TGTGCCAGCAGTTACACAGATACGCAGTATTTT. The J gene is TRBJ2-3, the V gene TRBV7-2, with D uncertain. V gave up 6 bases and J gave up 2 bases, with 3 bases separating them. CDR1 SGHTA and CDR2 FQGNSA come from the germline V gene. The CDR3 consists of 11 residues.